The clone carrying this T cell receptor (beta chain) was recorded only once. Its matching antigen is unknown. Authors' analysis steps: There were no quality scores in the junction-only immunoSEQ sequences, so filtering differed. Data came from immunoSEQ multiplex PCR; TCRdb stores just in-frame clones and leaves some out. Clone size and V and J calls were adopted from that table, with D and trimming inferred from the DNA. The sample shows 2 million to 2.5 million clones, approximately 94% of them seen only once. The sample comes from a study of shared clonotypes between healthy human individuals. Notes on the study in general: Relative to memory subsets, naive subsets generally showed larger estimated richness.

CDR1 SGDLS and CDR2 YYNGEE come from the germline V gene. V was pared by 3 bases and J by 6 bases, with 13 bases between. The length of the CDR3 is 13 residues. Free of recent acute infections or vaccinations, the donors were healthy HIV-negative adults. V and J are TRBV9 and TRBJ2-7; D tentatively fits TRBD1 or TRBD2 (5 bases each). The clonotype comes from a man aged 18 to 29 in good health. Sequencing input: naive CD4+ T cells sorted from blood. Subset given: CD45RA+ positively selected. CDR3 DNA sequence: TGTGCCAGCAGCGCGGGCACGGGGCCCGAGCAGTACTTC. Translating it yields CASSAGTGPEQYF.